The clone carrying this TCR beta chain has only a few counts. What it recognizes is unknown. This entry belongs to a study of cytomegalovirus exposure and HLA in healthy donors. Whole-study results and caveats: Several V segments, TRBV6-2 and TRBV6-3 among them, could not be told apart and were dropped.

The germline V gene has CDR1 LNHDA and CDR2 SQIVND (reference sequence). This CDR3 spans 19 amino acids. The junction had 20 bases not matched to a gene; V was cut back by 8 bases and J by 4 bases. Use of 60 Vbeta and 13 Jbeta primers characterized the PCR. The protocol was immunoSEQ multiplex PCR, while the TCRdb copy is restricted to in-frame clones and leaves out a portion. The profile covers fewer than 75,000 clones, with about 81% appearing a single time and around 12% taken by the ten largest. The source material was PBMCs. This receptor was taken from a man in his 70s in good health and CMV-seronegative. The rearrangement uses TRBV19 and TRBJ2-2; the match to TRBD1 covers 9 bases. For the CDR3, the DNA is TGTGCCAGTCTGCGGTGGGGAGTCGGGACAGGGTCGAGCACCGGGGAGCTGTTTTTT. Its translation: CASLRWGVGTGSSTGELFF.